This T cell receptor beta chain was sequenced during a study of blood T cell repertoires in COVID-19. Study as a whole: T cells, B-cell-depleted T cells, or PBMCs supplied cDNA or gDNA.

Seattle patient enrollment occurred during active infection, with longitudinal follow-up thereafter. The CDR3 length is 16 residues. Germline CDR1 is MDHEN and CDR2 is SYDVKM. Assay: immunoSEQ multiplex PCR; the TCRdb copy retains only in-frame clones and omits some. The sample carries some 180,000 clones, about 81% recorded once. In the case of this clone: At one end the junction does not follow the germline gene, possibly because of a read error.

The J gene is TRBJ2-7, the V gene TRBV28, with D perhaps matching TRBD1 (6 bases). The sample taken for sequencing was peripheral blood. The receptor was isolated from a woman aged 60-75 years with COVID-19, enrolled during active disease. CDR3 amino acids: CASSLITGKRLDERYF. Here the CDR3 DNA reads TGTGCCAGCAGTTTAATCACAGGGAAAAGATTGGACGAGCGGTACTTC.